Presented here are 13 T cell receptor beta chains from one specimen sequenced in a study of blood T cell repertoires in COVID-19. Profiling relied on immunoSEQ multiplex PCR, and the TCRdb table lists in-frame clones only, not all of them. The table includes 250,000 to 350,000 clones, roughly 90% detected once. Material: PBMCs or T cells enriched from blood (not recorded which). These receptors all come from a woman in her fifties or sixties who had recovered from COVID-19.

The V gene is TRBV4-1, the J gene TRBJ2-7; no reliable D call. The V end was cut by 0 bases, the J end by 3 bases, with 6 bases between. In germline, CDR1 is MGHRA, CDR2 YSYEKL. The CDR3 totals 13 residues. CDR3 nucleotide sequence: TGCGCCAGCAGCCAAGACGCCTACTACGAGCAGTACTTC. Amino acids: CASSQDAYYEQYF.

This rearrangement joins TRBV28 to TRBJ2-1; D not certain. V shed 5 bases and J shed 4 bases, with 6 bases lying between them. The CDR3 spans 12 residues. Germline V CDR1 and CDR2: MDHEN, SYDVKM. DNA of the CDR3: TGTGCCAGCAGTACGGTATACAATGAGCAGTTCTTC. Translated: CASSTVYNEQFF.

The CDR3 bases are TGCGCCAGCAGCTTCTTTAAAACAGCCACAAAGGCCTACAATGAGCAGTTCTTC. This translates into CASSFFKTATKAYNEQFF. This chain uses TRBV5-1 with TRBJ2-1; D unresolved. The V and J ends lost 2 bases and 2 bases respectively, with 20 bases between them. Germline loops: CDR1 SGHRS, CDR2 YFSETQ. The CDR3 totals 18 residues.

This rearrangement joins TRBV7-3 to TRBJ2-3; 14 bases are a match to TRBD2. This CDR3 has 18 amino acids. Germline loops: CDR1 SGHTA, CDR2 FQGTGA. With V trimmed by 5 bases and J by 1 base, 8 bases remained unmatched. The CDR3: CASSKQGTSGSGTDTQYF. The CDR3 nucleotides are TGTGCCAGCAGCAAACAGGGGACTAGCGGGAGTGGCACAGATACGCAGTATTTT.

The chain combines TRBV13 with TRBJ2-1; 13 nucleotides line up with TRBD2. Unmatched junction bases numbered 3, after V lost 6 bases and J lost 4 bases. Germline V lookup: CDR1 PRHDT, CDR2 FYEKMQ (reference sequence). This CDR3 has 15 amino acids. The chain's CDR3 is CASRKTSGGYNEQFF. CDR3 nucleotide sequence: TGTGCCAGCAGGAAGACTAGCGGGGGGTACAATGAGCAGTTCTTC.

V and J are TRBV19 and TRBJ2-7; D is possibly TRBD2 (6 bases). The germline V and J ends were trimmed by 4 bases and 1 base, with 8 bases remaining between them. Germline V lookup: CDR1 LNHDA, CDR2 SQIVND (reference sequence). This CDR3 comprises 13 residues. CDR3: CASSSGTSYEQYF. DNA for the CDR3: TGTGCCAGTAGTAGCGGGACTTCCTACGAGCAGTACTTC.

This clone is a singleton in its sample. CDR3 bases: TGTGCCAGCAGTGAAGCGGGGAGCGTAGGCGAGCAGTACTTC. This gives the protein CASSEAGSVGEQYF. The J gene is TRBJ2-7, the V gene TRBV2, with D perhaps TRBD2 (5 bases). This CDR3 is built from 14 residues. With 0 bases removed from V and 6 bases from J, the gap between germline ends came to 12 bases. Germline V gene lookup returns CDR1 SNHLY and CDR2 FYNNEI.

This rearrangement joins TRBV6-2 or TRBV6-3 to TRBJ1-2, with D uncertain. Trimming removed 6 bases from V and 8 bases from J, with 16 bases in between. Looked up from germline, CDR1 is MNHEY and CDR2 is SVGEGT. This CDR3 comprises 13 residues. CDR3 nucleotide sequence: TGTGCCAGCAGCCCCCCAGGCGGGTACGGCTACACCTTC. Protein: CASSPPGGYGYTF.

As for this clone: This sample includes further DNA sequences coding for the same CDR3. The CDR3 DNA reads TGTGCCAGCAGCCAAGTAACAGGACGGGAGACCCAGTACTTC. Translated: CASSQVTGRETQYF. V and J are TRBV14 and TRBJ2-5; TRBD1 is a possible D gene (5 bases). This CDR3 spans 14 amino acids. V lost 1 base to trimming and J lost 5 bases, with 11 bases between them. Per germline, CDR1 SGHDN and CDR2 FVKESK. The variable domain in full, completed from reference TRBV14 and TRBJ2-5, reads EAGVTQFPSHSVIEKGQTVTLRCDPISGHDNLYWYRRVMGKEIKFLLHFVKESKQDESGMPNNRFLAERTGGTYSTLKVQPAELEDSGVYFCASSQVTGRETQYFGPGTRLLVL.

Written as DNA, the CDR3 is TGTGCCAGCAGTTCCAGGGGACAAACTAATGAAAAACTGTTTTTT. Translating gives CASSSRGQTNEKLFF. The gene calls are TRBV6-2 or TRBV6-3 and TRBJ1-4; perhaps TRBD1 as D (6 bases). Trimming removed 4 bases from V and 1 base from J, with 10 bases in between. Germline V gene sequence: CDR1 MNHEY, CDR2 SVGEGT. This CDR3 has 15 amino acids.

The chain couples TRBV18 to TRBJ2-2, with TRBD1 matching 7 bases. This CDR3 contains 16 residues. Losses at the gene ends were 6 bases for V and 1 base for J; bases not matched to a gene: 8. Germline V lookup: CDR1 KGHSH, CDR2 LQKENI. CDR3 amino acids: CASSQLGQQNTGELFF. The DNA of the CDR3 is TGTGCCAGCTCCCAACTGGGACAGCAGAACACCGGGGAGCTGTTTTTT.

The DNA for the CDR3 is TGTGCCTGGAGGGCGGGAGTAGGAACAGATACGCAGTATTTT. Translation: CAWRAGVGTDTQYF. This rearrangement joins TRBV30 to TRBJ2-3; 7 nucleotides match TRBD2. J was trimmed by 3 bases and V by 3 bases; bases with no gene match: 6. Germline V gene sequence: CDR1 GTSNPN, CDR2 SVGIG (reference sequence). The CDR3 has 14 residues.

The V gene is TRBV7-2, the J gene TRBJ1-2; D uncertain. Germline V gene data show CDR1 as SGHTA and CDR2 as FQGNSA. The CDR3 is made up of 12 amino acids. Trimming cost V 0 bases and J 7 bases, with 6 bases left between them. The CDR3 sequence: CASSLAGRGYTF. The CDR3 DNA is TGTGCCAGCAGCTTAGCCGGTCGTGGCTACACCTTC. The entire variable domain, with the rest obtained from reference TRBV7-2 and TRBJ1-2, is as follows: GAGVSQSPSNKVTEKGKDVELRCDPISGHTALYWYRQSLGQGLEFLIYFQGNSAPDKSGLPSDRFSAERTGGSVSTLTIQRTQQEDSAVYLCASSLAGRGYTFGSGTRLTVV.